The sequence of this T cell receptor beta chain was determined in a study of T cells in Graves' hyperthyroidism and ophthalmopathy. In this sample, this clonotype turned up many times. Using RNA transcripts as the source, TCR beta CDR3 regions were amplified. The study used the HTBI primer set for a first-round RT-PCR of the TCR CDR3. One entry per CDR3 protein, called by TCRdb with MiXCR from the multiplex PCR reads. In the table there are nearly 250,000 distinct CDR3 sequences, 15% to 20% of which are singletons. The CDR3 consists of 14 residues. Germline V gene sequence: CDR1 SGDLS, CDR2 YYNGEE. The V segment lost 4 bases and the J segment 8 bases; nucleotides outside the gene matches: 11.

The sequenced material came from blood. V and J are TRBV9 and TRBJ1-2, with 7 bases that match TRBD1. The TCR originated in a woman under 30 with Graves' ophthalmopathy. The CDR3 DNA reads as TGTGCCAGCAGCCCTCGACAGGGAATTGGGGGCTACACCTTC. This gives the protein CASSPRQGIGGYTF.